This TCR beta chain was sequenced for a study of identical twins. TCRdb fed the 5' RACE reads into MiXCR, producing one record per CDR3 protein. The sample includes 540,000 or so distinct CDR3 sequences, 20% to 25% of them seen just once. Comment on this clonotype: Its specificity is unknown.

General study results and limits: Modelling underestimated the level of out-of-frame TCR alpha sharing observed in monozygotic twins.

The germline V gene encodes CDR1 ENHRY and CDR2 SYGVKD. Trimming cost V 10 bases and J 1 base, with 13 bases left between them. This CDR3 is built from 13 residues. This sample was shared with a second study, whose subject was yellow fever vaccine responses in identical twins.

Sequenced sample: CD4+ T cells sorted from blood. The sequence came from a young woman in good health. V is TRBV10-3 and J is TRBJ1-1; D is uncertain. The CDR3 bases are TGTGCCACCTTACCTCAAGGGAACACTGAAGCTTTCTTT. It translates to CATLPQGNTEAFF.